The 3 T cell receptor beta chains below all came from one sample that was sequenced in a study of cytomegalovirus exposure and HLA in healthy donors. PCR amplification relied on 60 Vbeta primers (plus 13 Jbeta primers). Assay used: immunoSEQ multiplex PCR; TCRdb lists only in-frame clones, some missing. The profile shows 45,000 to 55,000 clones, 55% to 65% of them singletons. Material for sequencing was PBMCs. These receptors were obtained from a human donor in good health.

The gene calls are TRBV5-4 and TRBJ2-7, with D maybe TRBD1 (6 bases). The germline V and J ends were trimmed by 4 bases and 4 bases, with 21 bases remaining between them. From germline, CDR1 is SGHNT and CDR2 YYREEE (reference sequence). This CDR3 has 16 residues. DNA for the CDR3: TGTGCCAGCAGCCTAAAACAGGGTGCTGGGAGTTACGAGCAGTACTTC. Protein product: CASSLKQGAGSYEQYF.

This clone appeared once. V gene TRBV19 combines with J gene TRBJ2-7, with TRBD1 matching over 10 bases. The CDR3 length is 20 residues. Per germline, CDR1 LNHDA and CDR2 SQIVND (reference sequence). After removal of 5 bases from V and 4 bases from J, the junction contained 23 bases not matched to a gene. The CDR3 sequence is CASSSWTGGLSAPLIYEQYF. Written as DNA, the CDR3 is TGTGCCAGTAGTTCCTGGACAGGGGGATTGTCGGCTCCCCTGATATACGAGCAGTACTTC.

The rearrangement joins TRBV29-1 to TRBJ1-3, with 7 bases that match TRBD1. V was clipped by 7 bases and J by 0 bases; unmatched bases: 6. Germline CDR1 reads SQVTM; CDR2 reads ANQGSEA. This CDR3 comprises 14 residues. DNA of the CDR3: TGCAGCGCCGTGGACAGGAGCTCTGGAAACACCATATATTTT. As protein: CSAVDRSSGNTIYF.